This record covers a single TCR beta chain. Some clones are missing from TCRdb's copy, which holds only in-frame ones; the method was immunoSEQ multiplex PCR. The sample lists approximately 64,000 clones, roughly 86% occurring once. This specimen belongs to a study of blood T cell repertoires in COVID-19. V shed 1 base and J shed 4 bases, with 16 bases lying between them. Germline values: CDR1 SGHTA, CDR2 FQGNSA. CDR3 size: 16 residues. This TCR derives from a woman in her 70s with acute or convalescent COVID-19. Sequenced: peripheral blood. The V gene is TRBV7-2, the J gene TRBJ1-2, with D perhaps matching TRBD1 (5 bases). The CDR3, as DNA: TGTGCCAGCAGCTTAGATGACGTAGGGGTAGGCTATGGCTACACCTTC. Its translation: CASSLDDVGVGYGYTF.